The text below deals with one T cell receptor beta chain. Germline V gene sequence: CDR1 SEHNR, CDR2 FQNEAQ (reference sequence). Trimming removed 2 bases from V and 4 bases from J, with 11 bases in between. The CDR3 sequence is 14 residues long. Clones were sequenced by immunoSEQ multiplex PCR, and TCRdb holds only the in-frame ones, with some missing. The repertoire includes 50,000 to 60,000 clones, about 95% of them detected once, and about 3% sits in the top ten. This sample stems from a study of technical replicates of blood from a handful of donors. The rearrangement uses TRBV7-9 and TRBJ1-2; weak D call: TRBD1 (5 bases). The sample was PBMCs. This clonotype originated in a human donor in good health. Some clones in this sample may be carry-over from other donors' samples. CDR3: CASSLPGGGYGYTF. The CDR3 nucleotides are TGTGCCAGCAGCTTACCCGGGGGTGGCTATGGCTACACCTTC.